This paragraph reports one T cell receptor beta chain. This sample stems from a study of technical replicates of blood from several donors. After removal of 3 bases from V and 4 bases from J, the junction contained 5 bases not matched to a gene. The CDR3 is 15 residues long. Germline CDR1 is MNHNY and CDR2 is SVGAGI (reference sequence). Here immunoSEQ multiplex PCR was the method, and the copy in TCRdb shows in-frame clones only, minus some. Of about 80,000 clones listed, around 94% are singletons. The chain is built from TRBV6-6 and TRBJ2-3, with 9 bases matching TRBD2. The receptor was isolated from a human donor in good health. Sequences were obtained from T cells isolated from PBMCs. This chain's CDR3 is CASSYSSGMADTQYF. CDR3 sequence (DNA): TGTGCCAGCAGTTATTCTAGCGGGATGGCAGATACGCAGTATTTT.